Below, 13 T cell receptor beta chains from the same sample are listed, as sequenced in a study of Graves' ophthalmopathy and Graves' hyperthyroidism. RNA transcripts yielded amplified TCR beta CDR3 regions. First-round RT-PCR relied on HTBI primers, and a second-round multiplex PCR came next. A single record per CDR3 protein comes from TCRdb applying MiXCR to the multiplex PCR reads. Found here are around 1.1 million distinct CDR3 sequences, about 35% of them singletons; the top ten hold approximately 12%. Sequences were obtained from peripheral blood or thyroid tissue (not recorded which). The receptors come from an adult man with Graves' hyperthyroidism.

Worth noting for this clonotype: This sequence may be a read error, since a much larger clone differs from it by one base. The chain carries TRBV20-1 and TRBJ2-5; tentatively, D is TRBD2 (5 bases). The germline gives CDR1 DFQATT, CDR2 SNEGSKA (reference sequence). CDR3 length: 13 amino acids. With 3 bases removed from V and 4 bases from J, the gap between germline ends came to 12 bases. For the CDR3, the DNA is TGCAGTGCTAGCGAGCGAAGCGGAGAGACCCAGTACTTC. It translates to CSASERSGETQYF.

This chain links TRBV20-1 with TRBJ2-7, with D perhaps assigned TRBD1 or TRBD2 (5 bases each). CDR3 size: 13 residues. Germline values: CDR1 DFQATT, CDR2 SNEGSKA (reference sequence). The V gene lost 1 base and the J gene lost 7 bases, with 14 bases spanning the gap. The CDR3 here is CSARVPGLEEQYF. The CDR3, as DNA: TGCAGTGCTAGAGTTCCGGGGCTGGAGGAGCAGTACTTC.

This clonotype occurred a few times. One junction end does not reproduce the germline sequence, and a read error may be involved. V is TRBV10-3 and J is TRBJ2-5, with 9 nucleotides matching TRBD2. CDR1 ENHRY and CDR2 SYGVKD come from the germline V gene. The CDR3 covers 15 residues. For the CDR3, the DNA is TGTGCCAGCAGTTATGGCGGGGGGGATCAAGAGACCCAGTACTTC. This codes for CASSYGGGDQETQYF.

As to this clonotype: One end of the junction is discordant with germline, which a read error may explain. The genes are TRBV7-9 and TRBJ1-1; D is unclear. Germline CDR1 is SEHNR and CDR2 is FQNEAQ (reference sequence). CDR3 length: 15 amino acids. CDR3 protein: CASSQDRRGYTEAFF. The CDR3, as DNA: TGCGCCAGCAGCCAAGATCGCAGAGGGTACACTGAAGCTTTCTTT.

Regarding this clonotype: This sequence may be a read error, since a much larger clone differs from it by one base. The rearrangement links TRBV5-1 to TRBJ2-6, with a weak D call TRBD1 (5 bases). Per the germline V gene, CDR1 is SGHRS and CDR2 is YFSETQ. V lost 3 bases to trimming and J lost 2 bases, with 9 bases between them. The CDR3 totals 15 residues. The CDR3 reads CASSSTAPGANVLTF. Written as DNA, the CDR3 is TGCGCCAGCAGCTCGACAGCTCCTGGGGCCAACGTCCTGACTTTC.

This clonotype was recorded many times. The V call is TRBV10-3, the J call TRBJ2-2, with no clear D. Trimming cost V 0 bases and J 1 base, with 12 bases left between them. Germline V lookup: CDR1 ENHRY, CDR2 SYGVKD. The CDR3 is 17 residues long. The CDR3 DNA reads TGTGCCATCAGTGAGTCATATACGGGCAGGAACACCGGGGAGCTGTTTTTT. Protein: CAISESYTGRNTGELFF.

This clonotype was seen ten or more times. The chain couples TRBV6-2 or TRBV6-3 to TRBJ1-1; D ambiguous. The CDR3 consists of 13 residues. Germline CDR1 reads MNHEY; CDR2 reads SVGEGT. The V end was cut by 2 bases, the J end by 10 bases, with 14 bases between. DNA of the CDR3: TGTGCCAGCAGTTACCAGCTTAATCGTGGAGCTTTCTTT. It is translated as CASSYQLNRGAFF.

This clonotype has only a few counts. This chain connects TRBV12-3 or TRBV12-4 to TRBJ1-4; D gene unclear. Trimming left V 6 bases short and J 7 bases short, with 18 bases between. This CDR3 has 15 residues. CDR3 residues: CASSRLRDITEKLFF. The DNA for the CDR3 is TGTGCCAGCAGCCGATTGAGGGATATCACTGAAAAACTGTTTTTT.

This CDR3 is CAISYSTLLGTQYF. For the CDR3, the DNA is TGTGCCATCAGTTACTCGACACTATTGGGGACCCAGTACTTC. This chain connects TRBV10-3 to TRBJ2-5; D call uncertain. Germline V gene data show CDR1 as ENHRY and CDR2 as SYGVKD. V was clipped by 5 bases and J by 7 bases, with 17 bases between them. The CDR3 has 14 amino acids.

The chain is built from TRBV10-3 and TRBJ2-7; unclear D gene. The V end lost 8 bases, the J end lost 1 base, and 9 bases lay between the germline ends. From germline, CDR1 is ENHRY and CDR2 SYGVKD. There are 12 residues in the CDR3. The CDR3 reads CAIGPRSYEQYF. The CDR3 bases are TGTGCCATCGGGCCAAGGTCCTACGAGCAGTACTTC.

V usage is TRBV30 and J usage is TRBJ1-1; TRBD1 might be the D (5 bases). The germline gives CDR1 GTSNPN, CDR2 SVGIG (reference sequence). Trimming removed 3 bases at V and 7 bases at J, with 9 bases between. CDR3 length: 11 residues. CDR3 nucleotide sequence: TGTGCCTGGAGACCCCAGGGTGAAGCTTTCTTT. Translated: CAWRPQGEAFF.

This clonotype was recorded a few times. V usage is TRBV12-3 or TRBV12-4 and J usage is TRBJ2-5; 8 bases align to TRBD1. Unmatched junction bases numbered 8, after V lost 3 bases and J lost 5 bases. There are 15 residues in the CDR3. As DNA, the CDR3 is TGTGCCAGCAGTTTGGCAGGGGGCTTTTTGGAGACCCAGTACTTC. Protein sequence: CASSLAGGFLETQYF.

This CDR3 is CASSDTQGRTEAFF. CDR3 bases: TGTGCCAGCAGTGACACACAGGGGAGGACTGAAGCTTTCTTT. This chain uses TRBV25-1 with TRBJ1-1; 7 bases are shared with TRBD1. The CDR3 is 14 residues long. The J segment lost 5 bases and the V segment lost 3 bases, leaving 6 bases of the junction unmatched. CDR1 and CDR2 (germline): MGHDK, SYGVNS.